Below, 10 T cell receptor beta chains from the same sample are listed, as sequenced in a study of spatial heterogeneity in lung cancer. Time point reported: sample taken at primary tumor resection. Tumor, nontumor lung or frozen PBMC supplied whole RNA, sequenced without sorting. From the 5' RACE reads, TCRdb called clonotypes with MiXCR, one entry per CDR3 protein. The table includes 4,000 or so distinct CDR3 sequences, around 32% detected once. Here the sequenced sample was PBMCs, taken at surgery. These receptors all stem from a male donor with early-stage non-small cell lung cancer.

This clonotype is medium-sized. This beta chain came through as a stray read in a library set up for alpha chains, and its size says little. This sequence joins TRBV4-1 and TRBJ2-1; D unclear. The CDR3 consists of 15 residues. Germline V gene data show CDR1 as MGHRA and CDR2 as YSYEKL. V lost 0 bases, J lost 0 bases, and 6 bases lay in between. In nucleotides, the CDR3 is TGCGCCAGCAGCCAAGAGCCTGTCTCCTACAATGAGCAGTTCTTC. It is translated as CASSQEPVSYNEQFF.

Concerning this clonotype itself: This beta chain is off target for a library built for alpha chains, so its abundance means little. The gene calls are TRBV28 and TRBJ2-2; possibly TRBD2 for D (7 bases). V lost 7 bases to trimming and J lost 4 bases, with 13 bases between them. The CDR3 spans 14 residues. Germline CDR1 is MDHEN and CDR2 is SYDVKM. The CDR3 DNA reads as TGTGCCAGCACAAGGGGGGGTAGCACCGGGGAGCTGTTTTTT. Its protein product is CASTRGGSTGELFF. The entire variable domain, with the rest obtained from reference TRBV28 and TRBJ2-2, is as follows: DVKVTQSSRYLVKRTGEKVFLECVQDMDHENMFWYRQDPGLGLRLIYFSYDVKMKEKGDIPEGYSVSREKKERFSLILESASTNQTSMYLCASTRGGSTGELFFGEGSRLTVL.

Of note for this clonotype: This beta chain turned up in a library designed for alpha chains; as an off-target read, its abundance says little. V gene TRBV19 combines with J gene TRBJ2-2, with a weak D call TRBD1 (5 bases). Looked up from germline, CDR1 is LNHDA and CDR2 is SQIVND (reference sequence). V lost 6 bases and J lost 6, with 14 bases in between. The CDR3 loop spans 14 amino acids. The CDR3 region has the DNA TGTGCCAGTAGGCTGGGGCCTCAGTCCGGGGAGCTGTTTTTT. This encodes CASRLGPQSGELFF.

For this clonotype: This beta chain is off target for a library built for alpha chains, so its abundance means little. The genes are TRBV29-1 and TRBJ2-7; 9 bases line up with TRBD1. Unmatched junction bases numbered 2, after V lost 3 bases and J lost 2 bases. CDR3 length: 13 amino acids. Germline-derived CDR1 and CDR2 are SQVTM and ANQGSEA. The CDR3 is CSVEGQGPYEQYF. In DNA form, the CDR3 reads TGCAGCGTTGAGGGACAGGGTCCCTACGAGCAGTACTTC.

This clonotype showed up just a few times. The library was prepared for alpha chains; this beta chain is a stray read, so its frequency means little. The genes are TRBV29-1 and TRBJ1-1; perhaps TRBD1 as D (6 bases). Germline assignment: CDR1 SQVTM and CDR2 ANQGSEA. Trimming took 7 bases from V and 4 from J, leaving 19 bases between them. This CDR3 has 14 amino acids. CDR3 residues: CSATETGKGTEAFF. The DNA for the CDR3 is TGCAGCGCCACGGAAACAGGGAAGGGCACTGAAGCTTTCTTT. The entire variable domain, with the rest obtained from reference TRBV29-1 and TRBJ1-1, is as follows: SAVISQKPSRDICQRGTSLTIQCQVDSQVTMMFWYRQQPGQSLTLIATANQGSEATYESGFVIDKFPISRPNLTFSTLTVSNMSPEDSSIYLCSATETGKGTEAFFGQGTRLTVV.

A remark on this clonotype: This beta chain slipped into a library made for alpha chains as a stray read, so its size is not meaningful. The chain is built from TRBV7-2 and TRBJ2-1, with D possibly matching TRBD2 (5 bases). Germline V gene sequence: CDR1 SGHTA, CDR2 FQGNSA. Trimming removed 0 bases from V and 0 bases from J, with 6 bases in between. The CDR3 spans 15 residues. The CDR3 region is CASSLAGSSYNEQFF. The CDR3 DNA reads as TGTGCCAGCAGCTTAGCAGGGAGCTCCTACAATGAGCAGTTCTTC.

Notes on this clonotype: Because the library targeted alpha chains, this beta chain is an off-target read whose size means little. The chain's CDR3 is CASNKGLAGASATGELFF. For the CDR3, the DNA is TGCGCCAGCAACAAGGGACTAGCGGGAGCCTCGGCCACCGGGGAGCTGTTTTTT. The chain couples TRBV5-1 to TRBJ2-2; 14 nucleotides align to TRBD2. Germline assignment: CDR1 SGHRS and CDR2 YFSETQ. The junction had 11 bases not matched to a gene; V was cut back by 6 bases and J by 4 bases. This CDR3 is 18 amino acids long.

Notes on this clonotype: One junction end does not reproduce the germline sequence, and a read error may be involved. Within a library made for alpha chains, this beta chain is off target, and its count is uninformative. The gene calls are TRBV20-1 and TRBJ2-7; 8 bases match TRBD1. This CDR3 comprises 12 residues. The V gene's germline CDR1 is DFQATT and CDR2 SNEGSKA (reference sequence). This CDR3 reads CSASQGVGEQCF. Written as DNA, the CDR3 is TGCAGTGCTTCACAGGGGGTTGGCGAGCAGTGCTTC.

By its share, this clonotype is medium-sized. Since the library was made to target alpha chains, this beta chain is a stray read and its abundance is not meaningful. J is TRBJ2-3 and V is TRBV3-1, with 11 bases aligning to TRBD2. The CDR3 is 17 amino acids. V trimming: 3 bases; J trimming: 3 bases; junction bases outside the gene matches: 8. The germline V gene encodes CDR1 LGHDT and CDR2 YNNKEL (reference sequence). The CDR3 loop is CASSHLLAGEGTDTQYF. For the CDR3, the DNA is TGTGCCAGCAGCCACCTACTAGCGGGAGAGGGAACAGATACGCAGTATTTT.

On this clonotype itself: Since the library was made to target alpha chains, this beta chain is a stray read and its abundance is not meaningful. The chain couples TRBV28 to TRBJ2-3; D may be TRBD2 (7 bases). Trimming removed 8 bases at V and 5 bases at J, with 17 bases between. This CDR3 is 14 amino acids long. Germline V gene sequence: CDR1 MDHEN, CDR2 SYDVKM. The CDR3 spells CASARGGARDTQYF. DNA of the CDR3: TGTGCCAGCGCCCGTGGGGGGGCGAGAGATACGCAGTATTTT.